What follows are 28 T cell receptor beta chains derived from one specimen sequenced in a study of response to subunit inactivated influenza vaccine. TCRdb independently ran MiXCR on the RT-PCR reads; one entry per CDR3 protein. Seen here are 650,000 to 850,000 distinct CDR3 sequences, approximately 13% observed once, and the top ten hold approximately 7%. The source was PBMCs from blood, collected approximately 15 days before vaccination. The receptors were gathered from a man between 50 and 59 years old who received an inactivated influenza vaccine.

This clonotype was detected ten times or more. This rearrangement joins TRBV20-1 to TRBJ2-7; 9 bases are shared with TRBD2. CDR1 DFQATT and CDR2 SNEGSKA come from the germline V gene (reference sequence). CDR3 length: 19 residues. V was pared by 3 bases and J by 5 bases, with 23 bases of the junction left unmatched. The CDR3 here is CSASNPTDRWSGRLDEQYF. The CDR3 DNA reads TGCAGTGCTAGTAATCCCACGGACCGGTGGAGCGGGAGGCTCGACGAGCAGTACTTC.

In this sample, this clonotype turned up a few times. The chain has TRBV28 and TRBJ2-4; D call uncertain. The V and J ends lost 5 bases and 2 bases respectively, with 7 bases between them. The CDR3 contains 13 residues. In germline, CDR1 is MDHEN, CDR2 SYDVKM. CDR3 coding DNA: TGTGCCAGCAGTCTTTACCCCAAAAACATTCAGTACTTC. This encodes CASSLYPKNIQYF.

J is TRBJ2-7 and V is TRBV28; unclear D gene. V shed 2 bases and J shed 1 base, with 9 bases lying between them. There are 14 residues in the CDR3. CDR1 and CDR2 (germline): MDHEN, SYDVKM. The CDR3 is CASSLATESYEQYF. CDR3 DNA sequence: TGTGCCAGCAGTTTAGCCACTGAATCCTACGAGCAGTACTTC.

This clonotype came up many times. Here the CDR3 reads CSFMLGSSYEQYF. The DNA of the CDR3 is TGCAGCTTCATGCTAGGAAGCTCCTACGAGCAGTACTTC. V is TRBV29-1 and J is TRBJ2-7; D is unresolved. CDR3 length equals 13 residues. From germline, CDR1 is SQVTM and CDR2 ANQGSEA. With 8 bases removed from V and 0 bases from J, the gap between germline ends came to 14 bases.

For this clonotype: Here the CDR3 omits its conserved ending phenylalanine or tryptophan, so a read error is the likely source. V and J are TRBV14 and TRBJ2-2, with D hard to call. This CDR3 has 15 amino acids. Germline CDR1 SGHDN, CDR2 FVKESK. V was shortened by 3 bases and J by 2 bases, with 10 bases between the two germline ends. DNA for the CDR3: TGTGCCAGCAGCCAGAGCTACTCAAACACCGGGGAGCTGTTTCTT. This encodes CASSQSYSNTGELFL.

The chain couples TRBV20-1 to TRBJ1-2; TRBD1 is a possible D gene (6 bases). Trimming took off 2 bases at V and 5 bases at J, with 15 bases between the two ends. This CDR3 region has 14 residues. Germline values: CDR1 DFQATT, CDR2 SNEGSKA (reference sequence). Written as DNA, the CDR3 is TGCAGTGCTAGAATTAATGGGCAGGGGTATGGCTACACCTTC. This gives the protein CSARINGQGYGYTF.

There are many counts of this clonotype. The chain combines TRBV12-3 or TRBV12-4 with TRBJ1-3; D may be TRBD1 (5 bases). V shed 5 bases and J shed 4 bases, with 9 bases lying between them. The CDR3 has 13 residues. Here the CDR3 reads CASSAQGGNTIYF. CDR3 nucleotides: TGTGCCAGCAGTGCTCAGGGAGGAAACACCATATATTTT.

The gene calls are TRBV2 and TRBJ1-2; D is unresolved. The CDR3 spans 15 residues. The germline CDR1 and CDR2 sequences are SNHLY and FYNNEI. Trimming took 1 base from V and 1 from J, leaving 10 bases between them. DNA for the CDR3: TGTGCCAGCAGTGAAGTGGCAGGTCGTAACTATGGCTACACCTTC. The encoded protein is CASSEVAGRNYGYTF.

The rearrangement uses TRBV30 and TRBJ2-7, with D maybe TRBD2 (6 bases). Per the germline V gene, CDR1 is GTSNPN and CDR2 is SVGIG (reference sequence). V lost 0 bases, J lost 2 bases, and 11 bases lay in between. The CDR3 consists of 14 residues. The CDR3 sequence: CAWSVGTGAYEQYF. In nucleotides, the CDR3 is TGTGCCTGGAGTGTGGGGACGGGGGCCTACGAGCAGTACTTC.

This chain links TRBV6-1 with TRBJ1-4; no reliable D call. CDR3 length: 14 amino acids. With 5 bases removed from V and 4 bases from J, the gap between germline ends came to 11 bases. The germline V gene has CDR1 MNHNS and CDR2 SASEGT. CDR3 DNA sequence: TGTGCCAGCAGTCTGACACGGTTTAATGAAAAACTGTTTTTT. Its translation is CASSLTRFNEKLFF.

Comments on this clonotype: A junction end diverges from the germline sequence, so it may reflect a read error. V and J are TRBV30 and TRBJ2-1; tentatively, D is TRBD1 (6 bases). This CDR3 comprises 12 residues. Germline V gene sequence: CDR1 GTSNPN, CDR2 SVGIG (reference sequence). This CDR3 is CAWSVRGNEQLF. The DNA of the CDR3 is TGTGCCTGGAGTGTAAGGGGGAATGAGCAGCTCTTC.

The chain joins TRBV20-1 to TRBJ1-6; the D gene is possibly TRBD1 (5 bases). Deletions cut 0 bases from V and 3 bases from J, with 9 bases between. In germline, CDR1 is DFQATT, CDR2 SNEGSKA (reference sequence). CDR3 size: 15 residues. In DNA, the CDR3 is TGCAGTGCTAGAGAGGAGGGGAGCTATAATTCACCCCTCCACTTT. Translating it yields CSAREEGSYNSPLHF.

The V call is TRBV7-9, the J call TRBJ2-1, with 13 bases lining up with TRBD2. The CDR3 is 17 amino acids. Trimming took 4 bases from V and 5 from J; bases not matched to a gene: 8. Germline V gene sequence: CDR1 SEHNR, CDR2 FQNEAQ (reference sequence). CDR3 nucleotides: TGTGCCAGCAGCTCCATACTAGCGGGAGGGCCGAACAATGAGCAGTTCTTC. This codes for CASSSILAGGPNNEQFF.

Only a few counts were recorded for this clonotype. The rearrangement joins TRBV2 to TRBJ1-2; the D is unclear. The germline gives CDR1 SNHLY, CDR2 FYNNEI. The CDR3 sequence is 14 residues long. V was cut by 2 bases and J by 0 bases, with 7 bases left in between. The CDR3 coding sequence is TGTGCCAGCAGTGAAAAAGGCCCTAACTATGGCTACACCTTC. Its protein product is CASSEKGPNYGYTF.

The chain carries TRBV5-4 and TRBJ1-5, with D hard to call. V lost 1 base to trimming and J lost 5 bases, with 19 bases between them. The CDR3 has 17 residues. In germline, CDR1 is SGHNT, CDR2 YYREEE (reference sequence). This chain's CDR3 is CASSLWSGEPRDQPQHF. The CDR3 region has the DNA TGTGCCAGCAGCTTGTGGAGTGGGGAGCCCCGGGATCAGCCCCAGCATTTT.

Only a few counts were recorded for this clonotype. This chain joins TRBV5-1 and TRBJ2-2; 10 nucleotides align to TRBD2. Looked up from germline, CDR1 is SGHRS and CDR2 is YFSETQ. The CDR3 sequence is 18 residues long. After removal of 1 base from V and 0 bases from J, the junction contained 6 bases not matched to a gene. In nucleotides, the CDR3 is TGCGCCAGCAGCTTGAGGGTTGGACTAGCGGCGAACACCGGGGAGCTGTTTTTT. Amino acid sequence: CASSLRVGLAANTGELFF.

The rearrangement links TRBV4-3 to TRBJ1-2; D possibly corresponds to TRBD1 (5 bases). The length of the CDR3 is 15 residues. Germline V gene sequence: CDR1 LGHNA, CDR2 YSLEER. V was shortened by 0 bases and J by 3 bases, with 11 bases between the two germline ends. CDR3 DNA: TGCGCCAGCAGCCAAGATCGCAGAGGGGACTATGGCTACACCTTC. Residues: CASSQDRRGDYGYTF.

The rearrangement joins TRBV19 to TRBJ2-7; the D gene is possibly TRBD2 (7 bases). Looked up from germline, CDR1 is LNHDA and CDR2 is SQIVND (reference sequence). V was cut by 5 bases and J by 6 bases, with 20 bases left in between. The CDR3 sequence is 15 residues long. In nucleotides, the CDR3 is TGTGCCAGTAGTCTCCGCGGCGGGGGCGGGGGCGAGCAGTACTTC. Translation gives CASSLRGGGGGEQYF.

With respect to this clonotype: One end of the junction does not line up with germline, which may come from a read error. The V and J genes are TRBV20-1 and TRBJ1-5; D is uncertain. The V gene's germline CDR1 is DFQATT and CDR2 SNEGSKA (reference sequence). The CDR3 is 12 amino acids. CDR3 sequence (DNA): TGCAGTGCTAGAACTAGCAATCAGACCCAGCATTTT. Protein: CSARTSNQTQHF.

This clonotype was counted only a few times. The chain couples TRBV28 to TRBJ2-7; 7 nucleotides line up with TRBD1. The CDR3 runs to 12 residues. CDR1 and CDR2 from the germline V gene are MDHEN and SYDVKM. J lost 7 bases, V lost 6 bases, and 6 bases had no gene match. CDR3: CASSSDRWEQYF. The CDR3 nucleotides read TGTGCCAGCAGCTCGGACAGGTGGGAGCAGTACTTC.

This chain uses TRBV5-1 with TRBJ2-2; D gene unclear. CDR1 is SGHRS, CDR2 YFSETQ, per germline. This CDR3 has 12 amino acids. V lost 0 bases to trimming and J lost 7 bases, with 4 bases between them. The CDR3 reads CASSLDFGELFF. CDR3 bases: TGCGCCAGCAGCTTGGACTTCGGGGAGCTGTTTTTT. Full variable domain (missing parts from reference TRBV5-1 and TRBJ2-2): KAGVTQTPRYLIKTRGQQVTLSCSPISGHRSVSWYQQTPGQGLQFLFEYFSETQRNKGNFPGRFSGRQFSNSRSEMNVSTLELGDSALYLCASSLDFGELFFGEGSRLTVL.

This clonotype showed up just a few times. The chain recombines TRBV7-2 with TRBJ2-1; 7 nucleotides line up with TRBD2. Germline trimming cut 5 bases from V and 3 bases from J; bases unmatched to any gene: 10. The germline gives CDR1 SGHTA, CDR2 FQGNSA. The CDR3 is made up of 16 amino acids. CDR3 sequence reads: CASSPLIAGNYNEQFF. The CDR3 DNA reads as TGTGCCAGCAGCCCTCTCATAGCGGGTAACTACAATGAGCAGTTCTTC.

The chain uses TRBV12-3 or TRBV12-4 and TRBJ2-3; D not certain. CDR3 size: 15 residues. The V and J ends lost 3 bases and 7 bases respectively, with 17 bases between them. DNA for the CDR3: TGTGCCAGCAGTTTGATGGGCGGCGCTCAAAATACGCAGTATTTT. Residues: CASSLMGGAQNTQYF.

The chain is built from TRBV29-1 and TRBJ2-7; D is possibly TRBD1 (6 bases). The CDR3 has 13 residues. The germline V gene encodes CDR1 SQVTM and CDR2 ANQGSEA. Trimming shortened V by 7 bases and J by 2 bases, and 15 bases separated the two germline ends. The CDR3 nucleotides are TGCAGCGCTATACAGGGTACTACCTACGAGCAGTACTTC. Its protein product is CSAIQGTTYEQYF.

The table lists this clonotype with many counts. As DNA, the CDR3 is TGCGCCAGCAGCCCTAGCGGGAGAAACACCGGGGAGCTGTTTTTT. It is translated as CASSPSGRNTGELFF. The chain combines TRBV5-1 with TRBJ2-2; TRBD2 agrees at 10 bases. In germline, CDR1 is SGHRS, CDR2 YFSETQ. The ends lost 4 bases at V and 2 bases at J; junction bases unmatched: 2. The CDR3 runs to 15 residues.

This clonotype occurred a few times. The chain's CDR3 is CASSQGTGGLGEQFF. In DNA, the CDR3 is TGCGCCAGCAGCCAAGGGACAGGGGGCTTGGGTGAGCAGTTCTTC. The V call is TRBV4-1, the J call TRBJ2-1, with TRBD1 identical over 11 bases. CDR1 and CDR2 (germline): MGHRA, YSYEKL. V shed 1 base and J 9 bases; nucleotides not matched to a gene: 5. This CDR3 has 15 amino acids.

This clonotype was found a few times. The chain has TRBV5-6 and TRBJ2-3, with 11 bases identical to TRBD2. Germline lookup yields CDR1 SGHDT and CDR2 YYEEEE. V trimming: 1 base; J trimming: 2 bases; junction bases outside the gene matches: 3. There are 16 residues in the CDR3. CDR3 bases: TGTGCCAGCAGCTTGTTTAGCGGGAGGGCCACAGATACGCAGTATTTT. Its protein product is CASSLFSGRATDTQYF.

V usage is TRBV5-1 and J usage is TRBJ2-5, with a possible D match to TRBD2 (6 bases). The CDR3 extends over 17 amino acids. Trimming removed 1 base from V and 4 bases from J, with 20 bases in between. Germline assignment: CDR1 SGHRS and CDR2 YFSETQ. CDR3 DNA sequence: TGCGCCAGCAGCTTGAGGCTGCGGGGTGTTTTAGGAGAGACCCAGTACTTC. It codes for CASSLRLRGVLGETQYF.